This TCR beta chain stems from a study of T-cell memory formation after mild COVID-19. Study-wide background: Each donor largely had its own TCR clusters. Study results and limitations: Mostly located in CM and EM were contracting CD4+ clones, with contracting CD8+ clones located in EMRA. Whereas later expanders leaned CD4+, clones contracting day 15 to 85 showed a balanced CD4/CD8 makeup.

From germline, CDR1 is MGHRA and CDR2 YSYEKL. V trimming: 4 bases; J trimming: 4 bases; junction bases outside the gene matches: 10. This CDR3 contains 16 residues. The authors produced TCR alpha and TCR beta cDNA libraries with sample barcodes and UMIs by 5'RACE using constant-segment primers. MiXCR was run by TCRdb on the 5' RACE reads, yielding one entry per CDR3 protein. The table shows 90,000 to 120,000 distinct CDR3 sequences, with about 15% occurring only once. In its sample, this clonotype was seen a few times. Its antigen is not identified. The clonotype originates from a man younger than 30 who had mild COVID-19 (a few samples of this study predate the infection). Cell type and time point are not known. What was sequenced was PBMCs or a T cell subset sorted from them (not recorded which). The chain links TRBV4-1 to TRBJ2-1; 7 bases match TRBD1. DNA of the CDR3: TGCGCCAGCAGCCTCCAAGGCCCGGGACAGTACAATGAGCAGTTCTTC. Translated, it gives CASSLQGPGQYNEQFF.